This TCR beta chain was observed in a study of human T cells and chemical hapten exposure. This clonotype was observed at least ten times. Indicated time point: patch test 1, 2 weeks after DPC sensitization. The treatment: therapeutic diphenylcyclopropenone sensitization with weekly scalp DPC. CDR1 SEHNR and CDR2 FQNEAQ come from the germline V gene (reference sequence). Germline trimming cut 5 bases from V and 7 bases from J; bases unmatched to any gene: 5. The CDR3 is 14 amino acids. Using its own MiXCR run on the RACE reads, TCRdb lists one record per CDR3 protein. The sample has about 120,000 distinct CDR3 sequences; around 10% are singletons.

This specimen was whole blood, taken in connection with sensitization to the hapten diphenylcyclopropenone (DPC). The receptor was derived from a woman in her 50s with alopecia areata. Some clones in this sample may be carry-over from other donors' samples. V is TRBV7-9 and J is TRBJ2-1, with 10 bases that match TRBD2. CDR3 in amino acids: CASSTSGTKNEQFF. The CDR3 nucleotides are TGTGCCAGCAGCACTAGCGGGACTAAGAATGAGCAGTTCTTC.